The T cell receptor beta chain described here comes from a study of OX40 agonist ivuxolimab in advanced cancers. Across the whole study: Every 2 weeks, patients received ivuxolimab intravenously, dosed at 0.01 to 10 mg/kg.

The assay was immunoSEQ multiplex PCR, and TCRdb's table has in-frame clones only and misses some. The top ten clones hold 40% to 55% of a sample with some 38,000 clones, about nine tenths of them seen once. The CDR3 is made up of 17 amino acids. Germline V gives CDR1 MDHEN, CDR2 SYDVKM. J lost 0 bases, V lost 3 bases, and 7 bases had no gene match. The gene calls are TRBV28 and TRBJ2-1; 8 bases agree with TRBD2. The sample in question was CD4+ or CD8+ T cells sorted from blood, obtained in a trial of the OX40 agonist ivuxolimab. This sequence was found in an adult with an advanced solid tumor such as melanoma, head and neck, liver or kidney cancer. CDR3 protein: CASSFYIAGYSYNEQFF. CDR3 nucleotide sequence: TGTGCCAGCAGTTTTTATATAGCGGGGTACTCCTACAATGAGCAGTTCTTC. The whole variable domain, filled in from reference TRBV28 and TRBJ2-1, reads DVKVTQSSRYLVKRTGEKVFLECVQDMDHENMFWYRQDPGLGLRLIYFSYDVKMKEKGDIPEGYSVSREKKERFSLILESASTNQTSMYLCASSFYIAGYSYNEQFFGPGTRLTVL.